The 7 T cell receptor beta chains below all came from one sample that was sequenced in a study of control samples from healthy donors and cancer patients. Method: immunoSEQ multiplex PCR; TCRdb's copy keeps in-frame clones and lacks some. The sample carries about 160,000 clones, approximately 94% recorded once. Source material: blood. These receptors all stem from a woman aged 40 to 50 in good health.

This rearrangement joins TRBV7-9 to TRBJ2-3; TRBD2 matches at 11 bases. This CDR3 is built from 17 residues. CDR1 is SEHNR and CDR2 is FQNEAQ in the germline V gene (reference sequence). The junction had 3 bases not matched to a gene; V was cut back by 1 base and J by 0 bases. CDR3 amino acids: CASSLGGLAASTDTQYF. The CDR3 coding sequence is TGTGCCAGCAGCTTAGGGGGACTAGCGGCCAGCACAGATACGCAGTATTTT.

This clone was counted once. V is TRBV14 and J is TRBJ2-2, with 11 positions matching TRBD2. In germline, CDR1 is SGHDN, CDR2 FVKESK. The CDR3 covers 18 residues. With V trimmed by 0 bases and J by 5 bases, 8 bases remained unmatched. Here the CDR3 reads CASSQDRLAGSWTGELFF. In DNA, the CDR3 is TGTGCCAGCAGCCAAGATCGACTAGCGGGGTCGTGGACCGGGGAGCTGTTTTTT. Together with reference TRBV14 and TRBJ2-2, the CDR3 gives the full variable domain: EAGVTQFPSHSVIEKGQTVTLRCDPISGHDNLYWYRRVMGKEIKFLLHFVKESKQDESGMPNNRFLAERTGGTYSTLKVQPAELEDSGVYFCASSQDRLAGSWTGELFFGEGSRLTVL.

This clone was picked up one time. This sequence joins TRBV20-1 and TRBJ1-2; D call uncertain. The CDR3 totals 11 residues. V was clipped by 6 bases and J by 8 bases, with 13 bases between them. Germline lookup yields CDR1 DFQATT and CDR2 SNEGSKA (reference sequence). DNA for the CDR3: TGCAGTGCCGAGGACTCCGGGGGCTACACCTTC. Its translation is CSAEDSGGYTF.

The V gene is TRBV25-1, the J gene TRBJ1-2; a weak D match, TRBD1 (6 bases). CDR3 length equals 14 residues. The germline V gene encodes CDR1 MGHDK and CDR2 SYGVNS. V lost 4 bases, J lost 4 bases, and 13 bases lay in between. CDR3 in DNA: TGTGCCAGCAGTGCACAGGGAGGGCCCTATGGCTACACCTTC. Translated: CASSAQGGPYGYTF.

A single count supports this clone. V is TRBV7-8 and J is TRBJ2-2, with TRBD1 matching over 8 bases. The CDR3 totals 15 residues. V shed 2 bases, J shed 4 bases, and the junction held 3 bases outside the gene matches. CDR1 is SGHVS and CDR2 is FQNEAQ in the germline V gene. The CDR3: CASSLQGASTGELFF. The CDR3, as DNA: TGTGCCAGCAGCTTACAGGGGGCTAGCACCGGGGAGCTGTTTTTT. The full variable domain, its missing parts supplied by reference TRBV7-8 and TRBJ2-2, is GAGVSQSPRYKVAKRGQDVALRCDPISGHVSLFWYQQALGQGPEFLTYFQNEAQLDKSGLPSDRFFAERPEGSVSTLKIQRTQQEDSAVYLCASSLQGASTGELFFGEGSRLTVL.

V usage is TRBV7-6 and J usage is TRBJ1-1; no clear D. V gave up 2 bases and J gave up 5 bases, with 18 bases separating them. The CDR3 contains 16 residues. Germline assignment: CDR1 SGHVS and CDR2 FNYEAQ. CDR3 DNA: TGTGCCAGCAGCTTAACGTATATGAGCAGAGGGACTGAAGCTTTCTTT. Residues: CASSLTYMSRGTEAFF.

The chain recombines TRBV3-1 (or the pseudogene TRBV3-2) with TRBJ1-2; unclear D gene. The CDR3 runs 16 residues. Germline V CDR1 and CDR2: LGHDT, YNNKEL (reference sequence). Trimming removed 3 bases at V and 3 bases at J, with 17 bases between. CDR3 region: CASSQEFAVGYYGYTF. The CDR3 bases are TGTGCCAGCAGCCAGGAATTCGCCGTGGGGTACTATGGCTACACCTTC.